The 27 T cell receptor beta chains below come from one sample, sequenced in a study of T cell responses to AZD1222 COVID-19 vaccine. Generated by immunoSEQ multiplex PCR, the TCRdb table keeps only in-frame clones and is missing some. The sample has tens of thousands of clones, 88% seen once; the top ten hold roughly 14%. The sequencing here drew on peripheral blood, taken on day 0 of AZD1222 vaccination. These receptors all stem from an adult in good health.

This clone was seen only once. The chain employs TRBV7-2 and TRBJ2-3; 12 bases match TRBD2. Looked up from germline, CDR1 is SGHTA and CDR2 is FQGNSA. This CDR3 has 17 residues. After removal of 4 bases from V and 10 bases from J, the junction contained 15 bases not matched to a gene. The CDR3 DNA reads TGTGCCAGCAGCTCCCCGTGGACTAGCGGGGCCCTTTCGGCGCAGTATTTT. Protein: CASSSPWTSGALSAQYF. Using reference TRBV7-2 and TRBJ2-3 for the parts outside the CDR3, the full variable domain is GAGVSQSPSNKVTEKGKDVELRCDPISGHTALYWYRQSLGQGLEFLIYFQGNSAPDKSGLPSDRFSAERTGGSVSTLTIQRTQQEDSAVYLCASSSPWTSGALSAQYFGPGTRLTVL.

In DNA form, the CDR3 reads TGTGCCAGCAGCCCGTTCTCGGGGACGGGTAATTCACCCCTCCACTTT. Protein sequence: CASSPFSGTGNSPLHF. The chain combines TRBV7-6 with TRBJ1-6; D possibly corresponds to TRBD1 (5 bases). This CDR3 has 16 amino acids. Trimming left V 5 bases short and J 6 bases short, with 17 bases between. Per the germline V gene, CDR1 is SGHVS and CDR2 is FNYEAQ.

V is TRBV2 and J is TRBJ1-1; D may be TRBD1 (6 bases). This CDR3 spans 11 amino acids. The germline V and J ends were trimmed by 6 bases and 8 bases, with 10 bases remaining between them. CDR1 is SNHLY, CDR2 FYNNEI, per germline. In DNA, the CDR3 is TGTGCCAGCAGCGCCAGGGGAGAAGCTTTCTTT. This encodes CASSARGEAFF.

The CDR3, as DNA: TGTGCCAGTAGTATAGGAAGCAAAGGGGCTGGCTACACCTTC. This translates into CASSIGSKGAGYTF. This rearrangement joins TRBV19 to TRBJ1-2, with a weak D call TRBD1 (5 bases). The CDR3 runs 14 residues. Germline values: CDR1 LNHDA, CDR2 SQIVND (reference sequence). The V end was cut by 1 base, the J end by 7 bases, with 13 bases between.

The CDR3 reads CASKTGVQETQYF. For the CDR3, the DNA is TGCGCCAGCAAGACAGGGGTTCAAGAGACCCAGTACTTC. The chain has TRBV5-1 and TRBJ2-5, with 8 bases matching TRBD1. The CDR3 is 13 amino acids. CDR1 and CDR2 (germline): SGHRS, YFSETQ. V lost 6 bases to trimming and J lost 2 bases; unmatched junction nucleotides: 3.

CDR3 bases: TGTGCCAGCAGCTTAGTTTGGGCCAGCGGGACCAGCTCCTACAATGAGCAGTTCTTC. Its protein is CASSLVWASGTSSYNEQFF. The chain combines TRBV7-8 with TRBJ2-1; TRBD2 agrees at 7 bases. The V gene's germline CDR1 is SGHVS and CDR2 FQNEAQ. With V trimmed by 1 base and J by 0 bases, 12 bases remained unmatched. The CDR3 covers 19 residues.

The V and J genes are TRBV28 and TRBJ1-2; no reliable D call. The germline CDR1 and CDR2 sequences are MDHEN and SYDVKM. Deletions cut 7 bases from V and 3 bases from J, with 15 bases between. CDR3 length equals 14 residues. The CDR3: CASNPGDAYYGYTF. CDR3 bases: TGTGCCAGCAACCCGGGCGATGCCTACTATGGCTACACCTTC.

The V gene is TRBV14, the J gene TRBJ2-7, with unresolved D. The germline gives CDR1 SGHDN, CDR2 FVKESK. This CDR3 spans 15 amino acids. V lost 0 bases to trimming and J lost 0 bases, with 9 bases between them. CDR3 bases: TGTGCCAGCAGCCAAGATCCCGCCAGCTCCTACGAGCAGTACTTC. Encoded protein: CASSQDPASSYEQYF.

V and J are TRBV7-8 and TRBJ2-1; D perhaps matches TRBD2 (5 bases). V was pared by 5 bases and J by 10 bases, with 12 bases between. Germline CDR1 is SGHVS and CDR2 is FQNEAQ. The CDR3 extends over 12 amino acids. This CDR3 is CASSTGWPEQFF. The CDR3 DNA reads as TGTGCCAGCAGCACGGGGTGGCCCGAGCAGTTCTTC. Based on the CDR3 plus reference TRBV7-8 and TRBJ2-1, the full variable domain is GAGVSQSPRYKVAKRGQDVALRCDPISGHVSLFWYQQALGQGPEFLTYFQNEAQLDKSGLPSDRFFAERPEGSVSTLKIQRTQQEDSAVYLCASSTGWPEQFFGPGTRLTVL.

The chain joins TRBV6-6 to TRBJ2-7; a weak D match, TRBD2 (6 bases). This CDR3 comprises 14 residues. The germline gives CDR1 MNHNY, CDR2 SVGAGI (reference sequence). The V end lost 6 bases, the J end lost 0 bases, and 12 bases lay between the germline ends. The CDR3 protein is CASSRDWSSYEQYF. The CDR3, as DNA: TGTGCCAGCAGCCGGGACTGGAGCTCCTACGAGCAGTACTTC.

As for this clone: The sample holds other DNA sequences that translate to the same CDR3. The chain links TRBV6-5 to TRBJ2-7; D not resolved. Germline V gene data show CDR1 as MNHEY and CDR2 as SVGAGI. The CDR3 spans 11 residues. With 7 bases removed from V and 1 base from J, the gap between germline ends came to 5 bases. CDR3 amino acids: CASTGSYEQYF. The CDR3 DNA reads as TGTGCCAGCACGGGTTCCTACGAGCAGTACTTC.

The CDR3 DNA is TGTGCCAGCAGCTTCCCCGGGACAGGGATCACCTACGAGCAGTACTTC. It is translated as CASSFPGTGITYEQYF. V gene TRBV7-9 combines with J gene TRBJ2-7; the match to TRBD1 covers 9 bases. The CDR3 consists of 16 residues. The trim removed 3 bases at V and 2 bases at J, leaving 8 bases unmatched. The germline gives CDR1 SEHNR, CDR2 FQNEAQ (reference sequence).

V is TRBV10-3 and J is TRBJ2-2; 8 bases agree with TRBD2. CDR1 is ENHRY, CDR2 SYGVKD, per germline. The length of the CDR3 is 13 residues. Unmatched junction bases numbered 4, after V lost 6 bases and J lost 7 bases. The CDR3 sequence: CAISVAGGGELFF. CDR3 nucleotide sequence: TGTGCCATCAGCGTCGCGGGGGGCGGGGAGCTGTTTTTT.

The V and J genes are TRBV27 and TRBJ1-2, with D possibly TRBD1 on 5 matching bases. V was shortened by 1 base and J by 4 bases, with 16 bases between the two germline ends. CDR3 length equals 16 residues. The germline V gene has CDR1 MNHEY and CDR2 SMNVEV (reference sequence). CDR3 DNA: TGTGCCAGCAGTTTATTGCCAGGGTCTAACCGCTATGGCTACACCTTC. Protein: CASSLLPGSNRYGYTF.

The V and J genes are TRBV5-8 and TRBJ1-4; D perhaps matches TRBD1 (5 bases). The CDR3 spans 17 residues. The germline V gene encodes CDR1 SGHTS and CDR2 YDEGEE. V lost 4 bases, J lost 7 bases, and 23 bases lay in between. The CDR3 DNA sequence: TGTGCCAGCAGCCCGGGCGTGGGACCCGGGACGCTTGAAAAACTGTTTTTT. Protein: CASSPGVGPGTLEKLFF.

The chain recombines TRBV7-3 with TRBJ1-6; weak D call: TRBD1 (5 bases). The germline gives CDR1 SGHTA, CDR2 FQGTGA. Trimming cost V 5 bases and J 7 bases, with 15 bases left between them. The CDR3 is made up of 15 amino acids. This CDR3 is CASSINQGWNSPLHF. CDR3 bases: TGTGCCAGCAGCATAAATCAGGGATGGAATTCACCCCTCCACTTT. Full variable domain (rest looked up from reference TRBV7-3 and TRBJ1-6): GAGVSQTPSNKVTEKGKYVELRCDPISGHTALYWYRQSLGQGPEFLIYFQGTGAADDSGLPNDRFFAVRPEGSVSTLKIQRTERGDSAVYLCASSINQGWNSPLHFGNGTRLTVT.

The chain carries TRBV28 and TRBJ2-7; D gene unclear. Looked up from germline, CDR1 is MDHEN and CDR2 is SYDVKM. Between the trimmed V and J ends, which lost 11 bases and 3 bases, there was a span of 17 bases. This CDR3 has 13 residues. The chain's CDR3 is CAAGVPELYEQYF. CDR3 bases: TGTGCCGCTGGGGTCCCCGAACTCTACGAGCAGTACTTC.

CDR3 DNA sequence: TGCGCCAGCAGTCCAGGGAAGGGGACCTATGGCTACACCTTC. It encodes CASSPGKGTYGYTF. V and J are TRBV10-2 and TRBJ1-2; weak D call: TRBD1 (5 bases). The CDR3 is 14 amino acids. Germline loops: CDR1 WSHSY, CDR2 SAAADI. Between the trimmed V and J ends, which lost 5 bases and 4 bases, there was a span of 14 bases.

This chain links TRBV25-1 with TRBJ2-7, with D perhaps TRBD2 (7 bases). The germline V and J ends were trimmed by 6 bases and 4 bases, with 19 bases remaining between them. The CDR3 consists of 15 residues. Per the germline V gene, CDR1 is MGHDK and CDR2 is SYGVNS. The CDR3 region has the DNA TGTGCCAGCAGGGAGAGGGGGGGCGCGGATTACGAGCAGTACTTC. Translated, it gives CASRERGGADYEQYF.

The chain carries TRBV7-8 and TRBJ1-2; the match to TRBD1 covers 7 bases. V shed 5 bases, J shed 4 bases, and the junction held 7 bases outside the gene matches. Germline V gene data show CDR1 as SGHVS and CDR2 as FQNEAQ. CDR3 size: 14 residues. The CDR3 spells CASSRTDRRYGYTF. The CDR3, as DNA: TGTGCCAGCAGCCGAACGGACAGGCGCTATGGCTACACCTTC. Based on the CDR3 plus reference TRBV7-8 and TRBJ1-2, the full variable domain is GAGVSQSPRYKVAKRGQDVALRCDPISGHVSLFWYQQALGQGPEFLTYFQNEAQLDKSGLPSDRFFAERPEGSVSTLKIQRTQQEDSAVYLCASSRTDRRYGYTFGSGTRLTVV.

V and J are TRBV11-2 and TRBJ1-2, with 9 bases aligning to TRBD1. J lost 7 bases, V lost 1 base, and 4 bases had no gene match. From germline, CDR1 is SGHAT and CDR2 FQNNGV. CDR3 length equals 14 residues. CDR3 bases: TGTGCCAGCAGCTTAGGGACAGGGGCGGGTGGCTACACCTTC. The encoded protein is CASSLGTGAGGYTF.

The chain carries TRBV4-1 and TRBJ1-2; 8 nucleotides agree with TRBD1. The CDR3 length is 15 residues. The V gene end was trimmed by 2 bases and the J gene end by 3 bases; junction bases not matched to a gene: 5. The germline gives CDR1 MGHRA, CDR2 YSYEKL. The CDR3: CASSQTGGLDYGYTF. CDR3 coding DNA: TGCGCCAGCAGCCAAACAGGGGGTCTGGACTATGGCTACACCTTC.

V usage is TRBV5-4 and J usage is TRBJ2-7; 10 bases are a match to TRBD1. The CDR3 has 14 residues. Germline lookup yields CDR1 SGHNT and CDR2 YYREEE (reference sequence). J gave up 5 bases and V 0 bases, and 2 bases lay outside the gene matches. The CDR3 bases are TGTGCCAGCAGCTTGGACGGACAGGGGGACGAGCAGTACTTC. Amino acid sequence: CASSLDGQGDEQYF.

This rearrangement joins TRBV7-6 to TRBJ2-5, with 7 bases lining up with TRBD2. The CDR3 has 16 residues. Germline trimming cut 1 base from V and 2 bases from J; bases unmatched to any gene: 7. Looked up from germline, CDR1 is SGHVS and CDR2 is FNYEAQ. The DNA of the CDR3 is TGTGCCAGCAGCTTAGTTCGTTGGGGGGGTCAAGAGACCCAGTACTTC. Its protein product is CASSLVRWGGQETQYF.

This clone was seen only a few times. The CDR3 DNA reads as TGTGCCAGCAGCCCCGGACAGGGGGTCGTCGAGCAGTACTTC. It encodes CASSPGQGVVEQYF. This chain links TRBV14 with TRBJ2-7, with TRBD1 matching 10 bases. CDR1 is SGHDN, CDR2 FVKESK, per germline. V lost 4 bases and J lost 6; bases outside the gene matches: 6. CDR3 length equals 14 residues.

This rearrangement joins TRBV7-9 to TRBJ1-2; 8 bases are shared with TRBD1. The CDR3 has 15 residues. CDR1 SEHNR and CDR2 FQNEAQ come from the germline V gene (reference sequence). The ends lost 6 bases at V and 8 bases at J; junction bases unmatched: 14. CDR3: CASSGEGRGRGGYTF. The CDR3 DNA reads as TGTGCCAGCAGTGGAGAGGGCAGGGGGCGCGGGGGCTACACCTTC.

The V gene is TRBV6-5, the J gene TRBJ2-7; 8 nucleotides match TRBD1. The CDR3 length is 14 residues. Trimming took 8 bases from V and 5 from J; bases not matched to a gene: 11. Germline values: CDR1 MNHEY, CDR2 SVGAGI. DNA for the CDR3: TGTGCCAGCCAAAAGGACAGGGCGTTGAACGAGCAGTACTTC. It translates to CASQKDRALNEQYF.